Here is one TCR beta chain with its context. Its antigen is still unknown. This specimen comes from a study of OX40 agonist ivuxolimab in advanced cancers. The assay was immunoSEQ multiplex PCR, and TCRdb's table has in-frame clones only and misses some. This table holds around 37,000 clones, about 82% found once. This CDR3 spans 17 amino acids. The V end was cut by 4 bases, the J end by 2 bases, with 20 bases between. Germline-derived CDR1 and CDR2 are SEHNR and FQNEAQ (reference sequence). The timepoints at which blood was sampled were baseline, cycle 4 day 1, and cycle 7 day 1. Findings and limits, study-wide: Among the lowest levels of clonal expansion were found in partial responders at 0.1-3.0 mg/kg.

This chain connects TRBV7-9 to TRBJ2-5; no firm D call. The sequences come from CD4+ or CD8+ T cells sorted from blood, collected in a trial of the OX40 agonist ivuxolimab. This clonotype originated in an adult with an advanced solid tumor such as melanoma, head and neck, liver or kidney cancer. CDR3 nucleotide sequence: TGTGCCAGCAGCTCGACCCGGATATGGGCGGCGCAAGAGACCCAGTACTTC. Translated, it gives CASSSTRIWAAQETQYF. The whole variable domain, filled in from reference TRBV7-9 and TRBJ2-5, reads DTGVSQNPRHKITKRGQNVTFRCDPISEHNRLYWYRQTLGQGPEFLTYFQNEAQLEKSRLLSDRFSAERPKGSFSTLEIQRTEQGDSAMYLCASSSTRIWAAQETQYFGPGTRLLVL.